Presented here are 5 T cell receptor beta chains from one specimen sequenced in a study of T cell repertoires in cytomegalovirus infection. TCRdb used MiXCR to reprocess the reads, holding one entry per CDR3 protein. The data hold about 920,000 distinct CDR3 sequences, with 30% to 40% observed a single time. These receptors lack a known antigen. Sequencing used cultured CD8+ T cells from PBMCs, obtained from culture after CMV antigen stimulation. The origin of the receptors is a human donor in good health (CMV status not recorded). Some clones in this sample may be carry-over from other donors' samples.

The chain recombines TRBV3-1 with TRBJ2-1; 8 bases fit TRBD1. V was pared by 8 bases and J by 5 bases, with 11 bases of the junction left unmatched. Germline CDR1 LGHDT, CDR2 YNNKEL (reference sequence). The CDR3 is 15 amino acids. CDR3 residues: CASGPGDRMDNEQFF. In nucleotides, the CDR3 is TGTGCCAGCGGCCCTGGGGACAGGATGGACAATGAGCAGTTCTTC.

This clonotype was observed at least ten times. The chain uses TRBV12-3 or TRBV12-4 and TRBJ2-1; TRBD1 aligns across 10 bases. CDR3 length: 18 residues. J lost 8 bases, V lost 2 bases, and 15 bases had no gene match. The CDR3 reads CASSLLPRGTGVGDEQFF. In DNA, the CDR3 is TGTGCCAGCAGTTTACTACCTCGTGGGACAGGGGTTGGGGATGAGCAGTTCTTC.

This clonotype turned up a few times. Since a much larger clone is just one base distant, this may be a read error. V usage is TRBV11-2 and J usage is TRBJ2-1; TRBD2 agrees at 11 bases. The CDR3 sequence is 14 residues long. The V gene's germline CDR1 is SGHAT and CDR2 FQNNGV. V lost 5 bases, J lost 6 bases, and 3 bases stayed unmatched. The CDR3 DNA reads as TGTGCCAGCAGCGATAGCGGGGGGGCCAATGAGCAGTTCTTC. Translating it yields CASSDSGGANEQFF.

The V call is TRBV7-9, the J call TRBJ1-4; TRBD1 matches at 7 bases. Germline V lookup: CDR1 SEHNR, CDR2 FQNEAQ (reference sequence). There are 15 residues in the CDR3. The V segment lost 4 bases and the J segment 3 bases; nucleotides outside the gene matches: 5. The CDR3 loop reads CASSSTGMANEKLFF. The CDR3 bases are TGTGCCAGCAGCTCGACAGGGATGGCTAATGAAAAACTGTTTTTT.

This chain's CDR3 is CASSPEVLSNQPQHF. DNA for the CDR3: TGTGCCAGCAGCCCCGAGGTCCTTAGCAATCAGCCCCAGCATTTT. This chain uses TRBV6-1 with TRBJ1-5; D gene unclear. This CDR3 region has 15 residues. Germline CDR1 reads MNHNS; CDR2 reads SASEGT. The V and J ends lost 6 bases and 0 bases respectively, with 12 bases between them.